The next 11 T cell receptor beta chains were all read from a single sample in a study of T cells in Graves' hyperthyroidism and ophthalmopathy. RNA transcripts served as the template for amplifying TCR beta CDR3 regions. TCR CDR3 regions were first amplified by RT-PCR with HTBI primers. Each CDR3 protein is one row after TCRdb ran MiXCR on the multiplex PCR reads. Of approximately 360,000 distinct CDR3 sequences in the sample, 15% to 19% were seen once. Sequenced: blood. These receptors originate from a woman younger than 30 with Graves' hyperthyroidism that later progressed to Graves' ophthalmopathy.

This clonotype showed up just a few times. This rearrangement joins TRBV20-1 to TRBJ2-1; TRBD1 aligns across 7 bases. With V trimmed by 3 bases and J by 3 bases, 8 bases remained unmatched. The CDR3 loop spans 15 amino acids. Germline V gene sequence: CDR1 DFQATT, CDR2 SNEGSKA (reference sequence). This chain's CDR3 is CSARVAGTDYNEQFF. The CDR3 coding sequence is TGCAGTGCTAGGGTCGCCGGGACAGACTACAATGAGCAGTTCTTC.

In its sample, this clonotype was seen many times. The chain joins TRBV7-2 to TRBJ2-5; D is perhaps TRBD1 or TRBD2 (6 bases each). The V end was cut by 5 bases, the J end by 4 bases, with 20 bases between. The CDR3 runs 16 residues. Germline assignment: CDR1 SGHTA and CDR2 FQGNSA. CDR3 nucleotide sequence: TGTGCCAGCAGCCAGCAAACGAGCGGAGGGGGAGAGACCCAGTACTTC. Translation gives CASSQQTSGGGETQYF.

This clonotype was detected ten times or more. The CDR3 spells CASSPWTGLSTEKLFF. DNA of the CDR3: TGTGCCAGCAGCCCCTGGACAGGCCTGTCTACTGAAAAACTGTTTTTT. The V gene is TRBV3-1, the J gene TRBJ1-4; 7 bases match TRBD1. CDR1 and CDR2 (germline): LGHDT, YNNKEL (reference sequence). Trimming took 4 bases from V and 7 from J; bases not matched to a gene: 12. This CDR3 is 16 amino acids long.

The chain links TRBV5-8 to TRBJ1-5, with no clear D. V lost 2 bases to trimming and J lost 1 base, with 4 bases between them. This CDR3 is 13 amino acids long. Germline assignment: CDR1 SGHTS and CDR2 YDEGEE. The CDR3 coding sequence is TGTGCCAGCAGCTTTCAAAGCAATCAGCCCCAGCATTTT. Residues: CASSFQSNQPQHF.

This clonotype turned up a few times. V and J are TRBV4-1 and TRBJ2-1; D gene uncertain. Germline values: CDR1 MGHRA, CDR2 YSYEKL. The V end lost 0 bases, the J end lost 7 bases, and 7 bases lay between the germline ends. The CDR3 has 13 residues. The DNA for the CDR3 is TGCGCCAGCAGCCAAGATAGCAGAAATGAGCAGTTCTTC. It yields the protein CASSQDSRNEQFF.

This clonotype was counted only a few times. The chain joins TRBV9 to TRBJ2-3; D gene ambiguous. The CDR3 sequence is 15 residues long. Germline CDR1 SGDLS, CDR2 YYNGEE. The ends were cut back, 3 bases at V and 1 base at J, with 12 bases in the middle. The CDR3 nucleotides are TGTGCCAGCAGCGCGACCGCACAACGCACAGATACGCAGTATTTT. It specifies CASSATAQRTDTQYF.

The chain has TRBV19 and TRBJ1-2, with TRBD1 as a possible D gene (5 bases). Germline values: CDR1 LNHDA, CDR2 SQIVND (reference sequence). V was clipped by 5 bases and J by 10 bases, with 11 bases between them. The CDR3 totals 11 residues. CDR3 coding DNA: TGTGCCAGTAGTTGGGGCGGCTTCTACACCTTC. Protein sequence: CASSWGGFYTF.

A note on this clonotype: A much bigger clone sits one base away, suggesting this may be a read error. The gene calls are TRBV28 and TRBJ1-2; D ambiguous. This CDR3 is built from 13 residues. The germline V and J ends were trimmed by 5 bases and 6 bases, with 13 bases remaining between them. Germline CDR1 reads MDHEN; CDR2 reads SYDVKM. The CDR3 is CASSLTAIHGYTF. CDR3 sequence (DNA): TGTGCCAGCAGTCTCACAGCTATCCATGGCTACACCTTC.

This clonotype has at least ten counts. The chain links TRBV12-3 or TRBV12-4 to TRBJ1-1; no firm D call. This CDR3 has 13 residues. Trimming removed 3 bases at V and 2 bases at J, with 7 bases between. The CDR3 DNA follows: TGTGCCAGCAGTTTGACACCTAACACTGAAGCTTTCTTT. This translates into CASSLTPNTEAFF.

This rearrangement joins TRBV19 to TRBJ2-3, with D perhaps matching TRBD1 (5 bases). This CDR3 spans 13 amino acids. Trimming removed 8 bases from V and 0 bases from J, with 9 bases in between. CDR1 and CDR2 from the germline V gene are LNHDA and SQIVND (reference sequence). CDR3 in DNA: TGTGCCAGTGGACACACTAGCACAGATACGCAGTATTTT. The encoded protein is CASGHTSTDTQYF.

There are a few counts of this clonotype. The rearrangement links TRBV14 to TRBJ2-5; D not resolved. V was pared by 0 bases and J by 5 bases, with 13 bases between. The germline CDR1 and CDR2 sequences are SGHDN and FVKESK. The CDR3 is 15 residues long. The DNA of the CDR3 is TGTGCCAGCAGCCAAGAGCTCGGGCGGTGGGAGACCCAGTACTTC. Translated: CASSQELGRWETQYF.